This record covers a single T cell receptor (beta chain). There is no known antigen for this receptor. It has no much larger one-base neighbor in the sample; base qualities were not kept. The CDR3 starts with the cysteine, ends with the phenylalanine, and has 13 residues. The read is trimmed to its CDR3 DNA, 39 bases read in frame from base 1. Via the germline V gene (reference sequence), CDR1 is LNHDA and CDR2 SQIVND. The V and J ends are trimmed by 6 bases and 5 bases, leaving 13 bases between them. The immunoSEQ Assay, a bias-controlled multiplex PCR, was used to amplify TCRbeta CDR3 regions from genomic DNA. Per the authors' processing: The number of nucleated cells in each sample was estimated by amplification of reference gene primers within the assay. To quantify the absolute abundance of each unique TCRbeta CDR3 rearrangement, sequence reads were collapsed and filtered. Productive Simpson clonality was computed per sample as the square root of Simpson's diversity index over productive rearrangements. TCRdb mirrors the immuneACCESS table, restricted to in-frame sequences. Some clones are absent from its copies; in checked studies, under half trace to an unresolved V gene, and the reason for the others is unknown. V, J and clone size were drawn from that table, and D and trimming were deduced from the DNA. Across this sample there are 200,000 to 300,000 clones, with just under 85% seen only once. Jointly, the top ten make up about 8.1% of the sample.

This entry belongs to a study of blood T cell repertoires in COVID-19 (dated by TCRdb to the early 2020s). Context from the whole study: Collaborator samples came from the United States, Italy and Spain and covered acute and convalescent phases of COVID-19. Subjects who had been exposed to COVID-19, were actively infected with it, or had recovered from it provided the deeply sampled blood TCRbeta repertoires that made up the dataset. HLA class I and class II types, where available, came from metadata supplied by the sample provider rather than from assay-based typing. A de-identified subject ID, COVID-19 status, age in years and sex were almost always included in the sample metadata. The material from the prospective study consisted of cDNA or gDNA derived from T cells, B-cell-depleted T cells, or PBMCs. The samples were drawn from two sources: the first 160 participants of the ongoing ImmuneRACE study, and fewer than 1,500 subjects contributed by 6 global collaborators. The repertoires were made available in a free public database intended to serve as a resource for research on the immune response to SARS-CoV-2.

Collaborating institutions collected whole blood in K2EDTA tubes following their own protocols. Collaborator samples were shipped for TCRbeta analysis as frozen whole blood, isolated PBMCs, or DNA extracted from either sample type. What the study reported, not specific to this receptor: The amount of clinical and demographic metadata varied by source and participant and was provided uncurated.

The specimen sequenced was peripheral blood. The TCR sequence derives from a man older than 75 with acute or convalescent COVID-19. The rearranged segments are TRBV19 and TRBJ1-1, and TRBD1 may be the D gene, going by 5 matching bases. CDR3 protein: CASSDIRGTEAFF. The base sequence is TGTGCCAGTAGCGATATTAGGGGAACTGAAGCTTTCTTT.